Following are 9 T cell receptor beta chains from one sample sequenced in a study of monozygotic twins with inflammatory bowel disease. TCRdb processed the 5' RACE reads again and assigns one entry to each CDR3 protein, with no DNA. In total, the table holds roughly 300,000 distinct CDR3 sequences. The sample consisted of blood. The receptor source for this set is a human donor with ulcerative colitis or Crohn's disease, or a healthy co-twin of an affected twin (not recorded which).

The rearrangement joins TRBV12-3 or TRBV12-4 to TRBJ2-4; the D call of TRBD1 rests on TCRdb alone, since no DNA is present to check it. The length of the CDR3 is 13 residues. The CDR3 loop reads CASSQGSKNIQYF.

This chain links TRBV12-3 or TRBV12-4 with TRBJ1-6; TCRdb selects TRBD1, and the lack of DNA leaves this call unchecked. The CDR3 has 13 residues. This CDR3 is CATQGQGNSPLHF.

The chain's CDR3 is CASTAASPTYEQYF. The chain joins TRBV19 to TRBJ2-7; TCRdb outputs TRBD2, but without DNA this stays unchecked. The germline CDR1 and CDR2 sequences are LNHDA and SQIVND (reference sequence). This CDR3 contains 14 residues.

The CDR3 region is CASSIRGYEQYF. The chain links TRBV12-3 or TRBV12-4 to TRBJ2-7. This CDR3 is 12 amino acids long.

The chain has TRBV12-3 or TRBV12-4 and TRBJ2-1; without DNA, the TCRdb call of TRBD1 cannot be checked. This CDR3 contains 15 residues. CDR3 loop: CASSLGQGKDNEQFF.

The V and J genes are TRBV4-3 and TRBJ2-7; the TCRdb call, TRBD1, lacks DNA for checking. Germline-derived CDR1 and CDR2 are LGHNA and YSLEER. The CDR3 is 16 residues long. The CDR3 sequence is CASSQVYRDSLYEQYF.

This sequence joins TRBV29-1 and TRBJ2-7. Germline values: CDR1 SQVTM, CDR2 ANQGSEA. The CDR3 loop spans 12 amino acids. The CDR3 is CSVWTGPYEQYF.

The chain uses TRBV15 and TRBJ1-2; TCRdb outputs TRBD1, but without DNA this stays unchecked. The CDR3 is made up of 18 amino acids. Per the germline V gene, CDR1 is LNHNV and CDR2 is YYDKDF (reference sequence). CDR3 region: CATSPRTLLTTINYGYTF.

The chain uses TRBV7-9 and TRBJ2-1. Germline CDR1 is SEHNR and CDR2 is FQNEAQ (reference sequence). The CDR3 contains 14 residues. The CDR3 sequence: CASSLAGFAVEQFF.